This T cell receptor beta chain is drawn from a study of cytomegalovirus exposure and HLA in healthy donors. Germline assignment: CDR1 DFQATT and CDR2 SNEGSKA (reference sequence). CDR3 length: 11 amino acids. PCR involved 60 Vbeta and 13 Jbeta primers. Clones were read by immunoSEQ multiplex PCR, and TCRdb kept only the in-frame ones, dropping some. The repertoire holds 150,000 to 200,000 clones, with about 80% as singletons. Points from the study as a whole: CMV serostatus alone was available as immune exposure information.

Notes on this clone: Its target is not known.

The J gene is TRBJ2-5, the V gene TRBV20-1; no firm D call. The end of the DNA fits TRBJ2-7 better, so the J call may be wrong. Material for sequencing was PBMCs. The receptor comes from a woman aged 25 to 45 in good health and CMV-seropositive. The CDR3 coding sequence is TGCAGTGCGGCGGTTAACTACGAGCAGTACTTC. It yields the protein CSAAVNYEQYF.